What follows are 25 T cell receptor beta chains derived from one specimen sequenced in a study of T-cell reconstitution after alpha-beta-depleted transplantation in children. Unique molecular identifiers were incorporated into the prepared TCRbeta library. TCRdb reprocessed the PCR reads via MiXCR and lists one record per CDR3 protein. The sample includes approximately 390,000 distinct CDR3 sequences, approximately 11% of them seen just once. Source: PBMCs from the stem cell graft donor, taken from the stem cell graft. These receptors were taken from a human donor who donated a stem cell graft to a child with acute myeloid leukemia.

This clonotype was picked up a small number of times. The CDR3 nucleotides are TGCAGTGCCGAGGGGACTTTCAATGAGCAGTTCTTC. This sequence encodes CSAEGTFNEQFF. The rearrangement joins TRBV20-1 to TRBJ2-1; D is perhaps TRBD2 (6 bases). The V end lost 6 bases, the J end lost 6 bases, and 12 bases lay between the germline ends. The germline V gene has CDR1 DFQATT and CDR2 SNEGSKA (reference sequence). This CDR3 comprises 12 residues.

This clonotype was seen ten or more times. The chain uses TRBV29-1 and TRBJ1-1; tentative D call: TRBD1 (6 bases). The germline V gene encodes CDR1 SQVTM and CDR2 ANQGSEA. V dropped 3 bases and J dropped 7 bases, with 9 bases sitting between them. The CDR3 is 11 amino acids. The CDR3 reads CSVEGALEAFF. The CDR3 coding sequence is TGCAGCGTTGAGGGGGCTCTTGAAGCTTTCTTT. The complete variable domain, with remaining parts taken from reference TRBV29-1 and TRBJ1-1, reads SAVISQKPSRDICQRGTSLTIQCQVDSQVTMMFWYRQQPGQSLTLIATANQGSEATYESGFVIDKFPISRPNLTFSTLTVSNMSPEDSSIYLCSVEGALEAFFGQGTRLTVV.

This clonotype was picked up a small number of times. Here the CDR3 DNA reads TGCAGTGCTAGAGATATGATTGGACTAGCGGGAGGACCCACCGGGGAGCTGTTTTTT. It specifies CSARDMIGLAGGPTGELFF. This sequence joins TRBV20-1 and TRBJ2-2; 14 nucleotides agree with TRBD2. The germline V gene has CDR1 DFQATT and CDR2 SNEGSKA (reference sequence). The V gene end was trimmed by 0 bases and the J gene end by 4 bases; junction bases not matched to a gene: 10. CDR3 size: 19 residues.

This clonotype has just a few counts. This chain joins TRBV5-1 and TRBJ1-1; D not certain. Germline V gives CDR1 SGHRS, CDR2 YFSETQ. This CDR3 has 15 residues. Trimming removed 4 bases at V and 3 bases at J, with 16 bases between. The CDR3 DNA reads TGCGCCAGCAGCCCCGTCGGGGTGGGGTACACTGAAGCTTTCTTT. Protein: CASSPVGVGYTEAFF.

The table lists this clonotype with many counts. The genes are TRBV7-8 and TRBJ2-1, with D perhaps TRBD2 (6 bases). Trimming shortened V by 1 base and J by 6 bases, and 7 bases separated the two germline ends. Germline CDR1 SGHVS, CDR2 FQNEAQ. The CDR3 is 13 amino acids. The CDR3 is CASSLEEGNEQFF. The CDR3 nucleotides are TGTGCCAGCAGCTTAGAGGAGGGCAATGAGCAGTTCTTC.

This clonotype was counted a few times. The chain couples TRBV7-3 to TRBJ1-1; no reliable D call. The germline V and J ends were trimmed by 4 bases and 1 base, with 10 bases remaining between them. The CDR3 sequence is 14 residues long. CDR1 is SGHTA, CDR2 FQGTGA, per germline. In DNA, the CDR3 is TGTGCCAGCAGCTCAACCGGGCCGAACACTGAAGCTTTCTTT. Protein: CASSSTGPNTEAFF.

This chain links TRBV12-3 or TRBV12-4 with TRBJ2-7, with D unclear. Deletions cut 2 bases from V and 6 bases from J, with 8 bases between. The CDR3 is made up of 12 amino acids. The CDR3 here is CASSLQVGEQYF. The CDR3 DNA sequence: TGTGCCAGCAGTTTACAGGTCGGCGAGCAGTACTTC.

This clonotype was seen more than once but under ten times. The gene calls are TRBV6-1 and TRBJ1-1; possibly TRBD1 for D (6 bases). Trimming took 6 bases from V and 5 from J, leaving 10 bases between them. Germline V lookup: CDR1 MNHNS, CDR2 SASEGT. The CDR3 has 12 amino acids. The CDR3 region is CASSYRETEAFF. CDR3 nucleotide sequence: TGTGCCAGCAGCTACAGGGAGACTGAAGCTTTCTTT.

This clonotype was counted a few times. This chain joins TRBV9 and TRBJ2-7; 13 nucleotides agree with TRBD2. The germline gives CDR1 SGDLS, CDR2 YYNGEE. This CDR3 spans 14 amino acids. Losses at the gene ends were 10 bases for V and 3 bases for J; bases not matched to a gene: 7. The CDR3 sequence: CARKWTSGSYEQYF. CDR3 DNA sequence: TGTGCCCGCAAATGGACTAGCGGGAGCTACGAGCAGTACTTC.

This clonotype was picked up a small number of times. The chain carries TRBV15 and TRBJ2-1; TRBD2 agrees at 15 bases. This CDR3 has 18 amino acids. Germline assignment: CDR1 LNHNV and CDR2 YYDKDF (reference sequence). With 5 bases clipped from V and 8 bases from J, the junction kept 13 bases outside the gene matches. CDR3 DNA sequence: TGTGCCACCAGCCGACTATACGGGACTAGCGGGGGGCCCGATGAGCAGTTCTTC. It is translated as CATSRLYGTSGGPDEQFF.

This clonotype was counted between two and nine times. This chain joins TRBV20-1 and TRBJ2-1, with TRBD2 matching 8 bases. V lost 3 bases to trimming and J lost 2 bases; unmatched junction nucleotides: 9. Per germline, CDR1 DFQATT and CDR2 SNEGSKA (reference sequence). This CDR3 is 16 amino acids long. CDR3 sequence: CSARRYGSGAYNEQFF. Written as DNA, the CDR3 is TGCAGTGCTAGGAGGTACGGTAGCGGGGCCTACAATGAGCAGTTCTTC.

This clonotype was recorded a few times. The rearrangement links TRBV3-1 to TRBJ1-1; D call uncertain. The CDR3 is 15 amino acids. Germline V lookup: CDR1 LGHDT, CDR2 YNNKEL (reference sequence). Trimming shortened V by 0 bases and J by 0 bases, and 8 bases separated the two germline ends. The CDR3 loop reads CASSQDWPLNTEAFF. CDR3 nucleotide sequence: TGTGCCAGCAGCCAAGACTGGCCATTGAACACTGAAGCTTTCTTT.

V usage is TRBV9 and J usage is TRBJ2-1, with TRBD1 matching 8 bases. Germline CDR1 and CDR2: SGDLS and YYNGEE. V was pared by 3 bases and J by 15 bases, with 8 bases of the junction left unmatched. This CDR3 is 12 amino acids long. The CDR3 DNA is TGTGCCAGCAGCGCCGACAGGGGCTCGCGGTTCTTC. It is translated as CASSADRGSRFF.

The chain has TRBV5-1 and TRBJ1-3, with TRBD1 identical over 11 bases. This CDR3 is 14 amino acids long. The trim removed 4 bases at V and 7 bases at J, leaving 4 bases unmatched. Germline values: CDR1 SGHRS, CDR2 YFSETQ. The CDR3 loop is CASSTGTGGNTIYF. DNA of the CDR3: TGCGCCAGCAGCACGGGGACAGGGGGTAACACCATATATTTT.

The chain carries TRBV6-5 and TRBJ2-2; D uncertain. CDR1 and CDR2 from the germline V gene are MNHEY and SVGAGI. V was cut by 0 bases and J by 3 bases, with 8 bases left in between. The CDR3 loop spans 15 amino acids. This chain's CDR3 is CASSYSSLDTGELFF. As DNA, the CDR3 is TGTGCCAGCAGTTACTCATCCTTGGACACCGGGGAGCTGTTTTTT.

This clonotype was found a few times. This rearrangement joins TRBV6-4 to TRBJ2-3; 8 bases align to TRBD1. Germline V gene lookup returns CDR1 MRHNA and CDR2 SNTAGT. CDR3 size: 14 residues. V was pared by 6 bases and J by 4 bases, with 6 bases of the junction left unmatched. The CDR3 loop is CASSETGEADTQYF. The CDR3 bases are TGTGCCAGCAGCGAGACAGGGGAGGCAGATACGCAGTATTTT.

This chain joins TRBV7-2 and TRBJ2-7; 7 bases match TRBD1. In germline, CDR1 is SGHTA, CDR2 FQGNSA. Trimming removed 5 bases from V and 3 bases from J; junction bases left unmatched: 10. The CDR3 has 15 amino acids. The CDR3: CASSPRWGTDYEQYF. The DNA of the CDR3 is TGTGCCAGCAGCCCTCGATGGGGGACAGACTACGAGCAGTACTTC.

This clonotype was picked up a small number of times. The chain combines TRBV19 with TRBJ2-5, with 9 positions matching TRBD1. There are 16 residues in the CDR3. V dropped 1 base and J dropped 5; count of bases not matched to a gene: 8. The germline gives CDR1 LNHDA, CDR2 SQIVND (reference sequence). As DNA, the CDR3 is TGTGCCAGTAGTATAGCCGGGACAGGGCCGGCGGAGACCCAGTACTTC. It codes for CASSIAGTGPAETQYF.

This clonotype has ten or more counts. The V and J genes are TRBV29-1 and TRBJ2-3; perhaps TRBD1 as D (6 bases). The CDR3 is 13 amino acids. V lost 4 bases and J lost 5, with 13 bases in between. CDR1 SQVTM and CDR2 ANQGSEA come from the germline V gene. The CDR3 sequence is CSVGGHLLDTQYF. CDR3 nucleotide sequence: TGCAGCGTTGGGGGACACCTTTTAGATACGCAGTATTTT.

This rearrangement joins TRBV5-1 to TRBJ1-4; no clear D. CDR3 length: 15 amino acids. The ends were cut back, 1 base at V and 7 bases at J, with 14 bases in the middle. Germline V CDR1 and CDR2: SGHRS, YFSETQ. The chain's CDR3 is CASSLLGSQTEKLFF. CDR3 coding DNA: TGCGCCAGCAGCTTGCTAGGCAGCCAGACTGAAAAACTGTTTTTT.

This clonotype has just a few counts. This chain uses TRBV6-5 with TRBJ2-5; weak D call: TRBD2 (6 bases). Trimming stripped 10 bases from V and 5 bases from J, with 11 bases between. The CDR3 totals 11 residues. In germline, CDR1 is MNHEY, CDR2 SVGAGI. The chain's CDR3 is CAIARGETQYF. CDR3 in DNA: TGTGCCATCGCACGGGGGGAGACCCAGTACTTC.

This chain links TRBV10-3 with TRBJ2-7; D is tentatively TRBD1 or TRBD2 (6 bases each). Trimming took off 2 bases at V and 4 bases at J, with 15 bases between the two ends. CDR3 length: 15 amino acids. Per the germline V gene, CDR1 is ENHRY and CDR2 is SYGVKD. The CDR3 loop is CAISEQGRGAYEQYF. For the CDR3, the DNA is TGTGCCATCAGTGAGCAGGGAAGGGGGGCTTACGAGCAGTACTTC.

This clonotype came up a few times. The rearrangement joins TRBV4-3 to TRBJ1-6; D may be TRBD1 (5 bases). V lost 3 bases and J lost 8, with 14 bases in between. CDR3 length: 15 amino acids. CDR1 is LGHNA and CDR2 is YSLEER in the germline V gene. In nucleotides, the CDR3 is TGCGCCAGCAGCCAGGGACGGATGGACGATTCACCCCTCCACTTT. Protein sequence: CASSQGRMDDSPLHF.

The chain joins TRBV20-1 to TRBJ1-2; TRBD1 agrees at 8 bases. This CDR3 spans 13 amino acids. CDR1 is DFQATT and CDR2 is SNEGSKA in the germline V gene (reference sequence). V shed 2 bases and J 2 bases; nucleotides not matched to a gene: 1. As DNA, the CDR3 is TGCAGTGCTAGATACAGGGGGAACTATGGCTACACCTTC. As protein: CSARYRGNYGYTF.

This clonotype was recorded a few times. The V call is TRBV10-3, the J call TRBJ2-7; possible D gene TRBD1, 5 bases. CDR1 is ENHRY and CDR2 is SYGVKD in the germline V gene. With 4 bases removed from V and 4 bases from J, the gap between germline ends came to 20 bases. The CDR3 extends over 16 amino acids. The CDR3 DNA sequence: TGTGCCATCAGTGTGGGGCCTTTTATAGAGAGATACGAGCAGTACTTC. Amino acids: CAISVGPFIERYEQYF.